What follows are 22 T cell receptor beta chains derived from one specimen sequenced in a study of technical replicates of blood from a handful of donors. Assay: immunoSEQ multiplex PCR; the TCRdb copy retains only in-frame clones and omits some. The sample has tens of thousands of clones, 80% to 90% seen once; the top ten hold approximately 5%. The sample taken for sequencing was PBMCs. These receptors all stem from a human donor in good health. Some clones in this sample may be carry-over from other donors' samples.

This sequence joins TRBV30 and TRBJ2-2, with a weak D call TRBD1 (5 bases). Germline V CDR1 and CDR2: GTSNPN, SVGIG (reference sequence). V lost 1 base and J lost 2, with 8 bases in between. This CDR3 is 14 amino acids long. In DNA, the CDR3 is TGTGCCTGGAGTGGCAGGGCTAACACCGGGGAGCTGTTTTTT. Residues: CAWSGRANTGELFF.

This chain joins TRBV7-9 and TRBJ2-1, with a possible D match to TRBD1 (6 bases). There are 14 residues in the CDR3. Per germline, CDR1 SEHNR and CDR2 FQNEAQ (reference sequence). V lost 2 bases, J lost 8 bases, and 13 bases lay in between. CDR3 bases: TGTGCCAGCAGCTTATGGGGGCGAGCGTATGAGCAGTTCTTC. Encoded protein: CASSLWGRAYEQFF.

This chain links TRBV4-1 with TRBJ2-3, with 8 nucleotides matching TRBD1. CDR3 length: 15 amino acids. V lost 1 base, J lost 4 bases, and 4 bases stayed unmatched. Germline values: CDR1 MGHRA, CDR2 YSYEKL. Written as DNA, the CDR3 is TGCGCCAGCAGCCAAGGACAGGGGTTAGCAGATACGCAGTATTTT. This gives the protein CASSQGQGLADTQYF.

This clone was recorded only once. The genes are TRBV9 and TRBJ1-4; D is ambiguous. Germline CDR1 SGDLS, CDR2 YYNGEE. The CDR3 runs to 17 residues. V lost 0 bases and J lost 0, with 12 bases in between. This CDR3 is CASSVEQSIATNEKLFF. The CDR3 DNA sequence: TGTGCCAGCAGCGTAGAACAGAGTATTGCAACTAATGAAAAACTGTTTTTT.

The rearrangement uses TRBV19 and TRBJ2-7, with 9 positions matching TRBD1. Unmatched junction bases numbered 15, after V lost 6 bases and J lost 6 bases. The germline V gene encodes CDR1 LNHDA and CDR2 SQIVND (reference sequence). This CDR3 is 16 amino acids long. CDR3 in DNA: TGTGCCAGTAGCCTCACATTGGGACAGGGTATCCGCGAGCAGTACTTC. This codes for CASSLTLGQGIREQYF.

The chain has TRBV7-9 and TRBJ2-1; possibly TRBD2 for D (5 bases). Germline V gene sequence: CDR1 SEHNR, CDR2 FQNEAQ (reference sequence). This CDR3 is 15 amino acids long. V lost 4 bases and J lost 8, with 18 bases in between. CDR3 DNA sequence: TGTGCCAGCAGCTCCGCAATCGGGGTTATACATGAGCAGTTCTTC. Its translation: CASSSAIGVIHEQFF.

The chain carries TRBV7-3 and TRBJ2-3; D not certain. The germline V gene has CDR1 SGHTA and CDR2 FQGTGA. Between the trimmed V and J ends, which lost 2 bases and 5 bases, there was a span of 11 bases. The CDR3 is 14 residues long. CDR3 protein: CASSLGSTGDTQYF. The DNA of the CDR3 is TGTGCCAGCAGCTTAGGAAGCACGGGAGATACGCAGTATTTT.

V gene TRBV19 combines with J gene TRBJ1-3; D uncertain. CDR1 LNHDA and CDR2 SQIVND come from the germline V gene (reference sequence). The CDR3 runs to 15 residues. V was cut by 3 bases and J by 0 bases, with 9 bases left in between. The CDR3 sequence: CASSMSGSSGNTIYF. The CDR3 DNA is TGTGCCAGTAGTATGAGCGGCAGCTCTGGAAACACCATATATTTT.

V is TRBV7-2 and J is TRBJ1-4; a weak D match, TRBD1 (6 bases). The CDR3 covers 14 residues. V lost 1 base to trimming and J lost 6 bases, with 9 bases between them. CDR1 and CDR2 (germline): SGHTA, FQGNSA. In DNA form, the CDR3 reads TGTGCCAGCAGCTTAGTCAGGGGTGATGAAAAACTGTTTTTT. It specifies CASSLVRGDEKLFF.

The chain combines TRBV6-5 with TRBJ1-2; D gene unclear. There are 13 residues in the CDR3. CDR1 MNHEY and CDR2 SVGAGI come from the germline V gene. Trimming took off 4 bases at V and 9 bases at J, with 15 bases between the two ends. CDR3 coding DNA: TGTGCCAGCAGTTTGGACGAGGGTAGGAGCTACACCTTC. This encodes CASSLDEGRSYTF.

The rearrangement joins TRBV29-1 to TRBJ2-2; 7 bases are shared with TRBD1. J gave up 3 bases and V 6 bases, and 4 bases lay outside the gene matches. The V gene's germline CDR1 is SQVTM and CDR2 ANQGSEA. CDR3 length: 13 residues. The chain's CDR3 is CSVPDRYTGELFF. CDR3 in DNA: TGCAGCGTCCCGGACAGGTACACCGGGGAGCTGTTTTTT.

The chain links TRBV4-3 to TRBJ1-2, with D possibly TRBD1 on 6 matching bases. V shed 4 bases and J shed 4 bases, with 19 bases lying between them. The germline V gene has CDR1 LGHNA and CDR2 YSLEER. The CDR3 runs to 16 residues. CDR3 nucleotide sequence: TGCGCCAGCAGCCGCTCAGGGGCAGGCACTATCTATGGCTACACCTTC. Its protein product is CASSRSGAGTIYGYTF.

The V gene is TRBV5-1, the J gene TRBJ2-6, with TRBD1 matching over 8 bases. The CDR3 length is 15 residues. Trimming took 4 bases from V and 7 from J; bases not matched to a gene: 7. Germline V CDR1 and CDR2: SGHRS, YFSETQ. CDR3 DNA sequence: TGCGCCAGCAGCCCAAAGACAGGGGCCGCCAACGTCCTGACTTTC. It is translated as CASSPKTGAANVLTF.

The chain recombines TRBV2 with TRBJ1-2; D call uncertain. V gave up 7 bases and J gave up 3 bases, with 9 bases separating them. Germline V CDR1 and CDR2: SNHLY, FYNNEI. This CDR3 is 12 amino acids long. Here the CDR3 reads CASNPLDYGYTF. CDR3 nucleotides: TGTGCCAGCAACCCTCTAGACTATGGCTACACCTTC.

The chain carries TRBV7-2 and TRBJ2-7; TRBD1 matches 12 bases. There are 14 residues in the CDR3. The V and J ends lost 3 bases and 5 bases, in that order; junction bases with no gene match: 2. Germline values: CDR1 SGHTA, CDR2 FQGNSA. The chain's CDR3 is CASSLGQGANEQYF. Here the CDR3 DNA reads TGTGCCAGCAGCTTGGGACAGGGGGCCAACGAGCAGTACTTC.

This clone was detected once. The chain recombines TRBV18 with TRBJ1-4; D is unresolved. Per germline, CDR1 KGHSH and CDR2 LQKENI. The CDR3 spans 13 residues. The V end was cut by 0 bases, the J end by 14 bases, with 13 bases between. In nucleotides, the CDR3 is TGTGCCAGCTCACCACCGAGTGGGTGGCGGCTGTTTTTT. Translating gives CASSPPSGWRLFF.

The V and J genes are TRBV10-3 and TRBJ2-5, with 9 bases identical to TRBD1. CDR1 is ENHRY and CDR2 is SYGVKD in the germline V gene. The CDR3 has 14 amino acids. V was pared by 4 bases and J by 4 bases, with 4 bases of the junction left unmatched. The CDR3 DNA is TGTGCCATCAGTGGGCAGACAGGGGGAGAGACCCAGTACTTC. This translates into CAISGQTGGETQYF.

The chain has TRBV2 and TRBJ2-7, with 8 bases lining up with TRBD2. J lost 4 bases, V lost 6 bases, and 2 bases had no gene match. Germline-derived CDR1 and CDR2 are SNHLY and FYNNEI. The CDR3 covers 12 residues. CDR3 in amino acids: CASRAGGYEQYF. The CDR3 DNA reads TGTGCCAGCAGGGCGGGGGGTTACGAGCAGTACTTC.

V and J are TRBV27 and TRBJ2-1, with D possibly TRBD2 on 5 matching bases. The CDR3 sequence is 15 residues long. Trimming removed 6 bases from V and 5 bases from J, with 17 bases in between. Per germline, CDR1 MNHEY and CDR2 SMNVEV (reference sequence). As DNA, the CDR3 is TGTGCCAGCAGCCCCGGTGGGAGCGGACACAATGAGCAGTTCTTC. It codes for CASSPGGSGHNEQFF.

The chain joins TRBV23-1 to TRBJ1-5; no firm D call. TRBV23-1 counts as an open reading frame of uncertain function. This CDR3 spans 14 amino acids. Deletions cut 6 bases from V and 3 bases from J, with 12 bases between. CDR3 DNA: TGCGCCAGCAGCAAGTTAGCATACAATCAGCCCCAGCATTTT. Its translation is CASSKLAYNQPQHF.

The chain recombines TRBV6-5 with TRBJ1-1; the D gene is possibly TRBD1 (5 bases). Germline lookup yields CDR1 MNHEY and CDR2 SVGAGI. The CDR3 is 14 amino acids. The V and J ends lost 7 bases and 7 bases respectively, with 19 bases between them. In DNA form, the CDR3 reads TGTGCCAGCACCCTCAGGGCGTTTTTTCGTGAAGCTTTCTTT. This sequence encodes CASTLRAFFREAFF.

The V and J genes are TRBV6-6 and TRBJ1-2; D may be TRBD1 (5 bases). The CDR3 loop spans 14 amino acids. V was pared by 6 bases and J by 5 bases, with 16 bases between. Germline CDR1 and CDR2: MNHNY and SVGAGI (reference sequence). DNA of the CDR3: TGTGCCAGCAGAACAGAGAGCAAGGGGTATGGCTACACCTTC. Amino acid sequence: CASRTESKGYGYTF.